The 12 T cell receptor beta chains presented below share a single source sample, sequenced in a study of blood T cell repertoires in COVID-19. Assay: immunoSEQ multiplex PCR; the TCRdb copy retains only in-frame clones and omits some. The top ten hold roughly 4.2% of the sample, which has approximately 96,000 clones, about 90% seen once. The material sequenced was peripheral blood. Receptor source: a human donor with COVID-19, enrolled during active disease. The donor label of this sample is uncertain.

The chain has TRBV6-5 and TRBJ2-7; 10 nucleotides match TRBD2. CDR3 length: 14 residues. Germline V gene sequence: CDR1 MNHEY, CDR2 SVGAGI. The junction had 10 bases not matched to a gene; V was cut back by 9 bases and J by 5 bases. This CDR3 is CASLEREGLNEQYF. CDR3 in DNA: TGTGCCAGTCTAGAGCGGGAGGGATTGAACGAGCAGTACTTC.

The chain joins TRBV27 to TRBJ1-2, with no clear D. Trimming cost V 6 bases and J 7 bases, with 15 bases left between them. Germline loops: CDR1 MNHEY, CDR2 SMNVEV (reference sequence). There are 13 residues in the CDR3. The CDR3: CASSRLDWSGYTF. CDR3 DNA sequence: TGTGCCAGCAGCCGCTTGGACTGGTCTGGCTACACCTTC.

V is TRBV6-5 and J is TRBJ1-1; possibly TRBD1 for D (5 bases). CDR1 is MNHEY, CDR2 SVGAGI, per germline. This CDR3 is built from 15 residues. Trimming stripped 0 bases from V and 2 bases from J, with 10 bases between. The CDR3 loop is CASSYSGEVNTEAFF. In nucleotides, the CDR3 is TGTGCCAGCAGTTACTCGGGGGAGGTCAACACTGAAGCTTTCTTT.

This chain uses TRBV7-2 with TRBJ2-1; the D gene is possibly TRBD2 (6 bases). V lost 2 bases, J lost 9 bases, and 8 bases lay in between. The CDR3 is 12 amino acids. The germline gives CDR1 SGHTA, CDR2 FQGNSA. The DNA for the CDR3 is TGTGCCAGCAGCTTACCAGCGGGTGAGCAGTTCTTC. It encodes CASSLPAGEQFF.

The chain employs TRBV21-1 and TRBJ2-5; the table's D call, TRBD1, has no DNA check behind it. TRBV21-1 counts as a pseudogene. The CDR3 has 16 amino acids. The CDR3 nucleotides are TGTGCCAGCAGCAAGGCGAGACAGGGGGGGGTGGAGACCCAGTACTTC. It specifies CASSKARQGGVETQYF.

The chain combines TRBV12-3 or TRBV12-4 with TRBJ2-3, with TRBD2 as a possible D gene (6 bases). V shed 8 bases and J shed 6 bases, with 6 bases lying between them. This CDR3 comprises 10 residues. CDR3 nucleotide sequence: TGTGCCAGCGGGGGGGATACGCAGTATTTT. Translated: CASGGDTQYF.

The chain joins TRBV5-3 to TRBJ2-7; possible D gene TRBD2, 5 bases. TRBV5-3 qualifies as an ORF whose function is uncertain. CDR3 length: 14 residues. V was shortened by 0 bases and J by 8 bases, with 15 bases between the two germline ends. CDR3 protein: CARSLVVSEAKQYF. The CDR3 DNA follows: TGTGCCAGAAGCTTGGTCGTTAGCGAGGCGAAGCAGTACTTC.

This clone was observed once. In DNA form, the CDR3 reads TGTGCCAGCAGCTCCCAGCGGGGGGGTTACAATGAGCAGTTCTTC. The encoded protein is CASSSQRGGYNEQFF. V usage is TRBV4-2 and J usage is TRBJ2-1, with 10 positions matching TRBD2. Per the germline V gene, CDR1 is LGHNA and CDR2 is YNFKEQ. V dropped 5 bases and J dropped 4; count of bases not matched to a gene: 5. The CDR3 runs to 15 residues.

The chain recombines TRBV6-5 with TRBJ2-7; D perhaps matches TRBD1 (6 bases). CDR1 is MNHEY and CDR2 is SVGAGI in the germline V gene. The CDR3 has 14 amino acids. The V end was cut by 6 bases, the J end by 3 bases, with 15 bases between. CDR3 in DNA: TGTGCCAGCAGGGGTGACAGGACCCACTACGAGCAGTACTTC. It codes for CASRGDRTHYEQYF.

The chain has TRBV3-1 (or the pseudogene TRBV3-2) and TRBJ2-7; D may be TRBD2 (7 bases). This CDR3 contains 15 residues. Germline CDR1 is LGHDT and CDR2 is YNNKEL (reference sequence). Trimming shortened V by 4 bases and J by 1 base, and 14 bases separated the two germline ends. In nucleotides, the CDR3 is TGTGCCAGCAGCCTAATGGGGGGGCAATCCTACGAGCAGTACTTC. It translates to CASSLMGGQSYEQYF.

The chain carries TRBV10-3 and TRBJ2-1; 7 positions match TRBD2. The junction had 7 bases not matched to a gene; V was cut back by 10 bases and J by 4 bases. CDR1 and CDR2 from the germline V gene are ENHRY and SYGVKD. CDR3 size: 13 residues. The CDR3 loop reads CATAGDRYNEQFF. As DNA, the CDR3 is TGTGCCACCGCGGGGGACCGATACAATGAGCAGTTCTTC.

The chain is built from TRBV5-5 and TRBJ2-7; 7 bases are a match to TRBD1. The CDR3 sequence is 14 residues long. V lost 3 bases, J lost 4 bases, and 7 bases stayed unmatched. Germline assignment: CDR1 SGHKS and CDR2 YYEKEE (reference sequence). The CDR3 DNA is TGTGCCAGCAGCTATGGACAGGATAAGTACGAGCAGTACTTC. Protein product: CASSYGQDKYEQYF.